This TCR beta chain was obtained from a study of identical twins. Study-level points and caveats: Weaker excess twin sharing was seen among beta out-of-frame sequences.

On this clonotype itself: Antigen specificity is unknown.

Germline V gives CDR1 SGDLS, CDR2 YYNGEE. CDR3 length: 15 amino acids. Trimming removed 2 bases at V and 5 bases at J, with 16 bases between. Via MiXCR, TCRdb re-called the 5' RACE reads, giving one row per CDR3 protein. The sample gives some 1,600,000 distinct CDR3 sequences, about 32% of which show up once; about 0.27% is in the top ten. There were only healthy Caucasians among the donors. Sequenced input: cord blood. The V and J genes are TRBV9 and TRBJ2-5, with D possibly TRBD2 on 5 matching bases. The TCR was taken from a newborn girl in good health. CDR3 sequence (DNA): TGTGCCAGCAGCGTCACGAGGGTTTACGGGGAGACCCAGTACTTC. It specifies CASSVTRVYGETQYF.